This T cell receptor (beta chain) is from a study of blood T cell repertoires in COVID-19. Study summary: The origin of the acute and convalescent COVID-19 samples was the United States, Italy and Spain.

The authors' processing: Amplification of reference gene primers was used by the study to estimate nucleated cell counts. Generated by immunoSEQ multiplex PCR, the TCRdb table keeps only in-frame clones and is missing some. That table supplies the V and J calls and clone size; D and trimming were determined from the DNA. The sample carries nearly 40,000 clones, around 83% recorded once. This clone was recorded once. This CDR3 is built from 15 residues. The V gene end was trimmed by 7 bases and the J gene end by 1 base; junction bases not matched to a gene: 7. Looked up from germline, CDR1 is SGHTA and CDR2 is FQGNSA.

The chain recombines TRBV7-2 with TRBJ2-7, with 10 bases fitting TRBD2. The sample comprised peripheral blood. This sequence originates from a man aged 50 or older in a cohort sampled during active COVID-19. The CDR3 region is CASTFGTSASYEQYF. In DNA form, the CDR3 reads TGTGCCAGCACTTTCGGGACTAGCGCATCCTACGAGCAGTACTTC.